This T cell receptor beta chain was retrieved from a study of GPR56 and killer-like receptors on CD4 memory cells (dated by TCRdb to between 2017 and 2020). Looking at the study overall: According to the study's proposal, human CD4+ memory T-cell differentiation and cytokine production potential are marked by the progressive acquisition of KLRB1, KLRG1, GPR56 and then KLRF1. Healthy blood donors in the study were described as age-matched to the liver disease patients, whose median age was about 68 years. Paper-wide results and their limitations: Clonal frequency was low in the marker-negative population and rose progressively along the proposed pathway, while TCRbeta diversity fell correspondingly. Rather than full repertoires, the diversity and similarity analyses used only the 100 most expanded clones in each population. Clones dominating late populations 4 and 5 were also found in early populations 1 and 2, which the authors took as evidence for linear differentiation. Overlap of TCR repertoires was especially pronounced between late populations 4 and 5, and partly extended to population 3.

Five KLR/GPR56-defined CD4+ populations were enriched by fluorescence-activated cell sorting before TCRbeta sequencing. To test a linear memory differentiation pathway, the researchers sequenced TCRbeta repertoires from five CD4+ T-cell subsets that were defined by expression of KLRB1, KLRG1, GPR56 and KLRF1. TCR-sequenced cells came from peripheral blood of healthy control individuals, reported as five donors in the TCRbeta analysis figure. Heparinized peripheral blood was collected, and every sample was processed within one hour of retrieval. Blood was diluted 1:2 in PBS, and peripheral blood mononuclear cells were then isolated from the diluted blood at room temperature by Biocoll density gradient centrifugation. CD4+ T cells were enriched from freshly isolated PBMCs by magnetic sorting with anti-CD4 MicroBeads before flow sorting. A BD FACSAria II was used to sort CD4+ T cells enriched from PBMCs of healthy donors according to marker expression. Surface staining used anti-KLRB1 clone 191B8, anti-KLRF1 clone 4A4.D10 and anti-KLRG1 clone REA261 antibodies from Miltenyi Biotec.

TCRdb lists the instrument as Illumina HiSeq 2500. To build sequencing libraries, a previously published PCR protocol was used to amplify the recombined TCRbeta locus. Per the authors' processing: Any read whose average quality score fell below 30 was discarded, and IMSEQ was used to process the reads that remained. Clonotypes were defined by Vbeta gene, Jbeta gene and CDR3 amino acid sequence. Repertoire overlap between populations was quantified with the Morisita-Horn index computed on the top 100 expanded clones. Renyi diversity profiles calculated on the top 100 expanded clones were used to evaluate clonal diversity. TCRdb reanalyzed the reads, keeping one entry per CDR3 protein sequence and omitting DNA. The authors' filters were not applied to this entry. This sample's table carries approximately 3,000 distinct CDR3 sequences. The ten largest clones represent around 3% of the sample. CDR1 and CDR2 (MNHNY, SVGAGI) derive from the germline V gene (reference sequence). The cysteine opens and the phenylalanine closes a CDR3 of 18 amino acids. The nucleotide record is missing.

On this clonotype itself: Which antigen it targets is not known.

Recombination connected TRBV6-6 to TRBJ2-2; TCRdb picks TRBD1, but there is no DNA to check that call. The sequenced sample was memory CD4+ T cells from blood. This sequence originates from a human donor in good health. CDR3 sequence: CASSRDRGSGGPTGELFF.